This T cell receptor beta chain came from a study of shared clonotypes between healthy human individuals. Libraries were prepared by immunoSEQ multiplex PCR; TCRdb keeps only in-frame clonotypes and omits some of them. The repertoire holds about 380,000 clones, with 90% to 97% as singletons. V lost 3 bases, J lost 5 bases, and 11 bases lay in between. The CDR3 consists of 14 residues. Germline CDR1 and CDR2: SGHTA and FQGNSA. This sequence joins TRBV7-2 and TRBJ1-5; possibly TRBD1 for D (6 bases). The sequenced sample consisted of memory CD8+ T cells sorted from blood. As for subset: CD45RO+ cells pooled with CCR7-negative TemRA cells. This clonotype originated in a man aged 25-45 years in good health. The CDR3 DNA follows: TGTGCCAGCAGCTTTTTGACAGGATATCAGCCCCAGCATTTT. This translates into CASSFLTGYQPQHF.